A selection of T cell receptor beta chains follows, all from one sample in a study of CD8 T cells in Susac syndrome. TCRdb independently ran MiXCR on the immunoSEQ multiplex PCR reads; one entry per CDR3 protein. The data show about 180,000 distinct CDR3 sequences, around 94% seen once. Sequencing was performed on CD4+ T cells from PBMCs. Receptors were obtained from a human donor with Susac syndrome. The CDR3 runs from the conserved cysteine through the conserved F or W. The D gene is left open where the match is weak. Size is omitted from some rows. Given values are once, few, many or a class for expanded clones.

len,d_gene,abundance,v_gene,j_gene,CDR3nt,CDR3aa
15,-,once,TRBV19,TRBJ2-7,TGTGCCAGTAGTATGGTGGAAAAGAGCTCCTACGAGCAGTACTTC,CASSMVEKSSYEQYF
14,-,-,TRBV13,TRBJ1-3,TGTGCCAGCAGCTTCTTCGAGACTGGAAACACCATATATTTT,CASSFFETGNTIYF
13,-,-,TRBV9,TRBJ1-1,TGTGCCAGCAGCGTAGATTGGAACACTGAAGCTTTCTTT,CASSVDWNTEAFF
13,-,once,TRBV25-1,TRBJ2-1,TGTGCCAGCAATAGCGAGGGAAGCGCCAGGCAGTTCTTC,CASNSEGSARQFF
13,-,-,TRBV5-6,TRBJ2-1,TGTGCCAGCAGGCAGTGGGGGTACAATGAGCAGTTCTTC,CASRQWGYNEQFF
17,-,-,TRBV6-1,TRBJ1-1,TGTGCCAGCAGTCGCCCGACAGGAACCGGAGTGAACACTGAAGCTTTCTTT,CASSRPTGTGVNTEAFF
13,TRBD1,-,TRBV30,TRBJ1-2,TGTGCCTCGGGACAGGGAGCCCCCTATGGCTACACCTTC,CASGQGAPYGYTF
14,-,-,TRBV5-6,TRBJ1-2,TGTGCCAGCAGCCCCGGAATACAAGCCTATGGCTACACCTTC,CASSPGIQAYGYTF
17,TRBD1,-,TRBV4-1,TRBJ2-3,TGCGCCAGCAGCCAAGAATTAAGTTCAGGGGGCGCAGATACGCAGTATTTT,CASSQELSSGGADTQYF
12,-,-,TRBV25-1,TRBJ1-2,TGTGCCAGCAGTCTCCGGAATTATGGCTACACCTTC,CASSLRNYGYTF
15,TRBD1,-,TRBV19,TRBJ2-2,TGTGCCAGTATCCCACAGGGGGCTGAGGACGGGGAGCTGTTTTTT,CASIPQGAEDGELFF
15,-,once,TRBV4-3,TRBJ1-1,TGCGCCAGCAGCCAAGGGGCGACCATGAACACTGAAGCTTTCTTT,CASSQGATMNTEAFF
17,TRBD1,-,TRBV18,TRBJ1-3,TGTGCCAGCTCACCTCCGGGACAGAGATCCTCTGGAAACACCATATATTTT,CASSPPGQRSSGNTIYF
17,TRBD2,-,TRBV18,TRBJ2-5,TGTGCCAGCTCATCCCCTTCACTAGCGGGTTCACTAGAGACCCAGTACTTC,CASSSPSLAGSLETQYF
12,-,-,TRBV7-9,TRBJ1-2,TGTGCCAGCAGCCCTAGACTGCGTGGCTACACCTTC,CASSPRLRGYTF
14,TRBD1,-,TRBV3-1,TRBJ1-1,TGTGCCAGCAGCCGGGGACAGGGGAACACTGAAGCTTTCTTT,CASSRGQGNTEAFF
13,-,-,TRBV29-1,TRBJ1-3,TGCAGCGTTGAGTCTCACTCTGGAAACACCATATATTTT,CSVESHSGNTIYF
14,-,once,TRBV7-3,TRBJ1-1,TGTGCCAGCAGCTTAACACAGGGTGGTACTGAAGCTTTCTTT,CASSLTQGGTEAFF
14,-,-,TRBV21-1,TRBJ1-2,TGTGCCAGCATTCGGGACAGGACACACTATGGCTACACCTTC,CASIRDRTHYGYTF
12,TRBD1,-,TRBV30,TRBJ2-5,TGTGCCTGGAGTACACAGGGGGAGACCCAGTACTTC,CAWSTQGETQYF
12,-,-,TRBV12-3/TRBV12-4,TRBJ1-1,TGTGCCAGCCCCTTGGGGGACACTGAAGCTTTCTTT,CASPLGDTEAFF
15,TRBD2,-,TRBV3-1,TRBJ2-3,TGTGCCAGCAGTGTACTAGCGTCAGACACAGATACGCAGTATTTT,CASSVLASDTDTQYF
14,TRBD2,-,TRBV30,TRBJ2-3,TGTGCCTGGAGTGTTCTGGGACGGGGGGGGACGCAGTATTTT,CAWSVLGRGGTQYF
12,-,-,TRBV3-1,TRBJ2-7,TGTGCCAGCAGCCCCCGGGTGCCCCCGCAGTACTTC,CASSPRVPPQYF
12,-,once,TRBV10-3,TRBJ2-1,TGTGCCATTCCGGACCGTACTAATGAGCAGTTCTTC,CAIPDRTNEQFF
12,-,once,TRBV4-3,TRBJ2-1,TGCGCCAGCAGCCAAGACTACAATGAGCAGTTCTTC,CASSQDYNEQFF
15,-,-,TRBV7-9,TRBJ1-1,TGTGCCAGCAGCTTGTACAGGGACATTAGCACTGAAGCTTTCTTT,CASSLYRDISTEAFF
14,-,-,TRBV24-1,TRBJ2-1,TGTGCCACCAGTGATTGTTTCAGGGGGGATGAGCAGTTCTTC,CATSDCFRGDEQFF
12,-,-,TRBV15,TRBJ1-1,TGTGCCACCAGCAGCCCCGGCCCTGAAGCTTTCTTT,CATSSPGPEAFF
13,TRBD1,-,TRBV20-1,TRBJ1-1,TGCAGTGCTAGAGACAGGACAGGGATTGGGGCTTTCTTT,CSARDRTGIGAFF
14,TRBD1,-,TRBV5-1,TRBJ1-4,TGCGCCAGCAGCTTGAGCAGGGGGTTCGAAAAACTGTTTTTT,CASSLSRGFEKLFF
15,-,-,TRBV5-6,TRBJ1-1,TGTGCCAGCAGCTCCCCCAGGCAGGCGAACACTGAAGCTTTCTTT,CASSSPRQANTEAFF
16,TRBD1,-,TRBV5-4,TRBJ1-1,TGTGCCAGCAGCGCTGGATCGAGACAGGGGCACACTGAAGCTTTCTTT,CASSAGSRQGHTEAFF
11,-,-,TRBV24-1,TRBJ2-1,TGTGCCACCGCGGGCCAGGGGACTCTGTTCTTC,CATAGQGTLFF
15,-,-,TRBV15,TRBJ2-3,TGTGCCACCAGCAGAGAGGCCCCAGGTTCAGATACGCAGTATTTT,CATSREAPGSDTQYF
13,-,-,TRBV5-4,TRBJ1-1,TGTGCCAGCAGCCCTGTGGGATTCACTGAAGCTTTCTTT,CASSPVGFTEAFF
14,-,-,TRBV15,TRBJ1-1,TGTGCCACCACTCAAAACAGGGAGAACACTGAAGCTTTCTTT,CATTQNRENTEAFF
15,TRBD1,-,TRBV15,TRBJ2-2,TGTGCCACCAGCAGAGTGGCCACAGGGGCCGGGGAGCTGTTTTTT,CATSRVATGAGELFF
15,-,-,TRBV20-1,TRBJ1-1,TGCAGTGCTAGAGATCTGGGGGGCGCGGACACTGAAGCTTTCTTT,CSARDLGGADTEAFF
12,-,-,TRBV7-2,TRBJ2-3,TGTGCCAGCAGCTGGGGCTCAGATACGCAGTATTTT,CASSWGSDTQYF
14,TRBD1,-,TRBV29-1,TRBJ1-4,TGCAGCGTACGAGAAGGGGGCCGAGGTGAAAAACTGTTTTTT,CSVREGGRGEKLFF
15,-,once,TRBV6-5,TRBJ2-5,TGTGCCAGCACCTCCATGGGGAGGGGGAAGGAGACCCAGTACTTC,CASTSMGRGKETQYF
15,-,-,TRBV5-4,TRBJ1-1,TGTGCCAGCAGCTCAAAAGACAGGAGTAGAACTGAAGCTTTCTTT,CASSSKDRSRTEAFF
14,-,-,TRBV9,TRBJ2-1,TGTGCCAGCAGCGCCCCATGGGGCCCCAATGAGCAGTTCTTC,CASSAPWGPNEQFF
14,-,-,TRBV7-9,TRBJ1-2,TGTGCCAGCAGCCCCGGCCTTTCTAACTATGGCTACACCTTC,CASSPGLSNYGYTF
13,TRBD1,-,TRBV20-1,TRBJ1-5,TGCAGTGCTCAGCCGGACAGGGCTCAGCCCCAGCATTTT,CSAQPDRAQPQHF
16,TRBD2,-,TRBV12-3/TRBV12-4,TRBJ2-3,TGTGCCAGCAGTCCCGGATTAGCGGGGGGGACAGATACGCAGTATTTT,CASSPGLAGGTDTQYF
15,TRBD2,-,TRBV2,TRBJ2-3,TGTGCCAGCAGTGAAATAGGCGGGGGTTCAGATACGCAGTATTTT,CASSEIGGGSDTQYF
15,-,-,TRBV2,TRBJ1-5,TGTGCCAGCACCCCCCGACAGAATAGCAATCAGCCCCAGCATTTT,CASTPRQNSNQPQHF
11,-,-,TRBV20-1,TRBJ2-7,TGCAGTGCGCAGGGAAACTACGAGCAGTACTTC,CSAQGNYEQYF
13,-,-,TRBV20-1,TRBJ2-3,TGCAGTGCTAGAGATGGTATGAGCGTTACGCAGTATTTT,CSARDGMSVTQYF
15,-,-,TRBV29-1,TRBJ2-7,TGCAGCGTTGAAGATGGTCCCGGGACCATCCGCGAGCAGTACTTC,CSVEDGPGTIREQYF